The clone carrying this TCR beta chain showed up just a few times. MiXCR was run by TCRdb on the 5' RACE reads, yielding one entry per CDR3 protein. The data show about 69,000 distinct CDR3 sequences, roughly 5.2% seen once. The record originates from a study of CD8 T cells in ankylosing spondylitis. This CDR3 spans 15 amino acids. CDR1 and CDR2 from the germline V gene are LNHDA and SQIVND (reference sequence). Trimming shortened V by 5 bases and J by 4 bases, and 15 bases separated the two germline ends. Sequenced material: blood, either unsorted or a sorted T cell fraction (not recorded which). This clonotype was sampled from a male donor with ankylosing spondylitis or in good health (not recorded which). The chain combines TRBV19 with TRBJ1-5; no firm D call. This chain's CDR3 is CASSLLGSMNQPQHF. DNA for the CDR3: TGTGCCAGTAGTTTACTCGGGAGTATGAATCAGCCCCAGCATTTT.